A single sample gave rise to the 27 T cell receptor beta chains below, sequenced in a study of memory B cells and T cells in multiple sclerosis. Separate sequencing covered autoproliferating (CFSE-dim) and non-proliferating (CFSE-high) T cells from stimulus-free culture. Pooled replicate wells came from some 50 million CFSE-labeled PBMCs cultured 6 to 8 days without stimulus. These receptors lack a known antigen. The table came from immunoSEQ multiplex PCR; TCRdb's copy has only in-frame clones and leaves some out. Of about 46,000 clones listed, approximately 80% are singletons. The specimen sequenced was PBMCs from blood kept in culture. These receptor sequences come from a human donor with multiple sclerosis.

This clone has just a few counts. The rearrangement joins TRBV18 to TRBJ1-5; maybe TRBD1 (6 bases). V was clipped by 3 bases and J by 0 bases, with 9 bases between them. This CDR3 has 15 amino acids. CDR1 is KGHSH, CDR2 LQKENI, per germline. Written as DNA, the CDR3 is TGTGCCAGCTCACCTGGGGGCGGTAGCAATCAGCCCCAGCATTTT. Encoded protein: CASSPGGGSNQPQHF.

The V call is TRBV5-1, the J call TRBJ2-7, with D tentatively TRBD2 (5 bases). Germline V CDR1 and CDR2: SGHRS, YFSETQ. Trimming removed 0 bases at V and 0 bases at J, with 16 bases between. The length of the CDR3 is 17 residues. In DNA, the CDR3 is TGCGCCAGCAGCTTGGCCCGTGGAGGAGCCGCCTCCTACGAGCAGTACTTC. It codes for CASSLARGGAASYEQYF.

This clone was counted only a few times. The genes are TRBV5-1 and TRBJ2-5; TRBD2 matches 12 bases. V dropped 4 bases and J dropped 2; count of bases not matched to a gene: 3. The CDR3 spans 15 residues. Germline V lookup: CDR1 SGHRS, CDR2 YFSETQ. CDR3 sequence (DNA): TGCGCCAGCAGCGAGGGACTAGCGGGTCAAGAGACCCAGTACTTC. This gives the protein CASSEGLAGQETQYF.

This rearrangement joins TRBV19 to TRBJ2-1; D is possibly TRBD1 (6 bases). This CDR3 is 15 amino acids long. Per germline, CDR1 LNHDA and CDR2 SQIVND (reference sequence). Trimming shortened V by 4 bases and J by 4 bases, and 14 bases separated the two germline ends. This CDR3 reads CASSKGQRGYNEQFF. Written as DNA, the CDR3 is TGTGCCAGTAGTAAGGGACAACGGGGTTACAATGAGCAGTTCTTC.

The rearrangement uses TRBV11-2 and TRBJ2-3, with 8 bases aligning to TRBD2. This CDR3 comprises 16 residues. Germline assignment: CDR1 SGHAT and CDR2 FQNNGV. The junction had 5 bases not matched to a gene; V was cut back by 2 bases and J by 1 base. This CDR3 reads CASSLLVTSGTDTQYF. In DNA, the CDR3 is TGTGCCAGCAGCTTATTAGTGACTAGCGGCACAGATACGCAGTATTTT.

The count of this clone is one. This chain uses TRBV4-3 with TRBJ2-5; no clear D gene. There are 15 residues in the CDR3. From germline, CDR1 is LGHNA and CDR2 YSLEER. The germline V and J ends were trimmed by 0 bases and 1 base, with 9 bases remaining between them. The CDR3 here is CASSQDAVPQETQYF. CDR3 nucleotides: TGCGCCAGCAGCCAAGATGCCGTACCCCAAGAGACCCAGTACTTC.

This clone was seen once. The chain recombines TRBV4-3 with TRBJ2-3; 7 bases line up with TRBD2. Germline V lookup: CDR1 LGHNA, CDR2 YSLEER. Germline trimming cut 0 bases from V and 1 base from J; bases unmatched to any gene: 7. This CDR3 has 17 amino acids. CDR3 region: CASSQEGGGGRTDTQYF. Written as DNA, the CDR3 is TGCGCCAGCAGCCAAGAGGGTGGCGGGGGTCGCACAGATACGCAGTATTTT.

The chain carries TRBV28 and TRBJ1-4; D remains unclear. CDR3 size: 13 residues. CDR1 is MDHEN and CDR2 is SYDVKM in the germline V gene. Trimming left V 6 bases short and J 4 bases short, with 9 bases between. The CDR3 nucleotides are TGTGCCAGCAGACGACACTATAATGAAAAACTGTTTTTT. This encodes CASRRHYNEKLFF.

V and J are TRBV18 and TRBJ1-1; D call uncertain. In germline, CDR1 is KGHSH, CDR2 LQKENI. V was clipped by 4 bases and J by 0 bases, with 3 bases between them. The CDR3 totals 12 residues. In DNA form, the CDR3 reads TGTGCCAGCTCACTAGTGAACACTGAAGCTTTCTTT. This sequence encodes CASSLVNTEAFF.

The chain uses TRBV4-3 and TRBJ2-1, with 10 bases aligning to TRBD1. J gave up 5 bases and V 1 base, and 8 bases lay outside the gene matches. Germline V CDR1 and CDR2: LGHNA, YSLEER. The CDR3 sequence is 17 residues long. The CDR3 DNA reads TGCGCCAGCAGCCAAGCCTACGGGACAGGGGTGAACAATGAGCAGTTCTTC. It translates to CASSQAYGTGVNNEQFF.

J is TRBJ1-2 and V is TRBV2, with 7 bases fitting TRBD1. The V and J ends lost 8 bases and 8 bases, in that order; junction bases with no gene match: 8. The germline gives CDR1 SNHLY, CDR2 FYNNEI. This CDR3 region has 12 residues. Here the CDR3 reads CASLGGAGGYTF. The CDR3 nucleotides read TGTGCCAGCTTAGGGGGCGCTGGGGGCTACACCTTC.

Only one count was recorded for this clone. The CDR3 sequence: CASSLEGVGYTF. As DNA, the CDR3 is TGTGCCAGCAGCTTGGAGGGCGTTGGCTACACCTTC. The chain joins TRBV5-6 to TRBJ1-2, with unresolved D. In germline, CDR1 is SGHDT, CDR2 YYEEEE. The CDR3 is made up of 12 amino acids. V shed 0 bases and J shed 7 bases, with 7 bases lying between them. Together with reference TRBV5-6 and TRBJ1-2, the CDR3 gives the full variable domain: DAGVTQSPTHLIKTRGQQVTLRCSPKSGHDTVSWYQQALGQGPQFIFQYYEEEERQRGNFPDRFSGHQFPNYSSELNVNALLLGDSALYLCASSLEGVGYTFGSGTRLTVV.

This chain connects TRBV13 to TRBJ2-3; D unclear. The CDR3 spans 13 residues. The germline V gene has CDR1 PRHDT and CDR2 FYEKMQ (reference sequence). The V end lost 1 base, the J end lost 0 bases, and 2 bases lay between the germline ends. The CDR3 region is CASSLASTDTQYF. The DNA for the CDR3 is TGTGCCAGCAGCTTAGCGAGCACAGATACGCAGTATTTT. The entire variable domain, with the rest obtained from reference TRBV13 and TRBJ2-3, is as follows: AAGVIQSPRHLIKEKRETATLKCYPIPRHDTVYWYQQGPGQDPQFLISFYEKMQSDKGSIPDRFSAQQFSDYHSELNMSSLELGDSALYFCASSLASTDTQYFGPGTRLTVL.

The genes are TRBV6-5 and TRBJ1-2, with 9 bases identical to TRBD1. Trimming at V came to 4 bases and at J to 7 bases, leaving 10 bases not matched to a gene. Looked up from germline, CDR1 is MNHEY and CDR2 is SVGAGI. The CDR3 consists of 15 residues. This CDR3 reads CASSSSFGTGFGYTF. In DNA, the CDR3 is TGTGCCAGCAGTTCCTCCTTCGGGACAGGGTTTGGCTACACCTTC.

The CDR3 DNA sequence: TGTGCCAGCAGTGAAAGGAGGGAAAAACGGTACTATGGCTACACCTTC. Translation: CASSERREKRYYGYTF. The chain uses TRBV6-1 and TRBJ1-2; D gene uncertain. Trimming shortened V by 2 bases and J by 3 bases, and 16 bases separated the two germline ends. Germline V gene sequence: CDR1 MNHNS, CDR2 SASEGT. There are 16 residues in the CDR3.

This chain connects TRBV30 to TRBJ2-5, with D unresolved. The closer fit of TRBJ2-7 to the DNA end suggests the J call may be wrong. In germline, CDR1 is GTSNPN, CDR2 SVGIG (reference sequence). The CDR3 runs 14 residues. This CDR3 reads CAWSVPAETYEQYF. The CDR3 DNA is TGTGCCTGGAGTGTACCGGCGGAAACCTACGAGCAGTACTTC.

The CDR3 region has the DNA TGCGCCAGCAGCTTGAGAACGGGACGGATTAATGAAAAACTGTTTTTT. Its translation: CASSLRTGRINEKLFF. The chain combines TRBV5-1 with TRBJ1-4; TRBD1 is a possible D gene (5 bases). This CDR3 has 16 residues. V lost 1 base and J 4 bases, leaving 14 bases between the germline ends. Germline values: CDR1 SGHRS, CDR2 YFSETQ.

The chain combines TRBV7-3 with TRBJ1-6; TRBD1 might be the D (5 bases). The CDR3 is 16 amino acids. The V end was cut by 2 bases, the J end by 2 bases, with 10 bases between. Germline-derived CDR1 and CDR2 are SGHTA and FQGTGA. The CDR3 DNA sequence: TGTGCCAGCAGCTTAGGGGGACCCGCCTATAATTCACCCCTCCACTTT. Translating gives CASSLGGPAYNSPLHF.

This clone showed up just once. V and J are TRBV5-4 and TRBJ1-1; weak D call: TRBD1 (6 bases). This CDR3 is 15 amino acids long. The V and J ends lost 3 bases and 5 bases respectively, with 17 bases between them. Germline CDR1 SGHNT, CDR2 YYREEE (reference sequence). The CDR3 coding sequence is TGTGCCAGCAGCTCAGATCGACAGGTTCAAACTGAAGCTTTCTTT. It translates to CASSSDRQVQTEAFF.

The CDR3 DNA follows: TGTGCCAGCAGTCAAAAACCGACAGGGCTGCATGGCTACACCTTC. This sequence encodes CASSQKPTGLHGYTF. The rearrangement uses TRBV6-5 and TRBJ1-2; 7 nucleotides align to TRBD1. Germline values: CDR1 MNHEY, CDR2 SVGAGI. The V segment lost 5 bases and the J segment 6 bases; nucleotides outside the gene matches: 12. This CDR3 contains 15 residues.

The chain carries TRBV5-1 and TRBJ2-3; D remains unclear. The V end lost 4 bases, the J end lost 5 bases, and 11 bases lay between the germline ends. CDR3 length equals 13 residues. Germline CDR1 and CDR2: SGHRS and YFSETQ. CDR3 in amino acids: CASSRVYRDTQYF. The CDR3 region has the DNA TGCGCCAGCAGCCGAGTATACAGAGATACGCAGTATTTT.

Notes on this clone: Other DNA sequences within the sample encode an identical CDR3. J is TRBJ2-2 and V is TRBV12-5; D gene uncertain. Germline V gene sequence: CDR1 LGHNT, CDR2 FRNRAP. Trimming shortened V by 0 bases and J by 4 bases, and 0 bases separated the two germline ends. The CDR3 spans 12 residues. The CDR3 DNA is TGTGCTAGTGGTTTGGTCACCGGGGAGCTGTTTTTT. The encoded protein is CASGLVTGELFF.

The chain is built from TRBV7-9 and TRBJ1-5; D unclear. This CDR3 is built from 12 residues. Germline-derived CDR1 and CDR2 are SEHNR and FQNEAQ (reference sequence). V dropped 7 bases and J dropped 5 bases, with 9 bases sitting between them. The CDR3 DNA reads as TGTGCCAGCAACGCCGGGGATCAGCCCCAGCATTTT. Its translation: CASNAGDQPQHF.

This chain links TRBV28 with TRBJ2-3, with 9 bases that match TRBD2. From germline, CDR1 is MDHEN and CDR2 SYDVKM. With V trimmed by 6 bases and J by 6 bases, 7 bases remained unmatched. The CDR3 has 14 amino acids. Written as DNA, the CDR3 is TGTGCCAGCAGCAGCGGGGGGCTCAAGGATACGCAGTATTTT. Amino acids: CASSSGGLKDTQYF.

The CDR3 region has the DNA TGTGCCAGCAGTGAAGAGGGAGGTAGCGCCTATAATTCACCCCTCCACTTT. Its protein product is CASSEEGGSAYNSPLHF. This chain uses TRBV6-1 with TRBJ1-6, with D unresolved. From germline, CDR1 is MNHNS and CDR2 SASEGT. CDR3 length: 17 residues. V was cut by 1 base and J by 2 bases, with 12 bases left in between.

This clone was recorded only once. The chain recombines TRBV7-6 with TRBJ1-1; TRBD1 matches 7 bases. Germline V CDR1 and CDR2: SGHVS, FNYEAQ. The V segment lost 1 base and the J segment 1 base; nucleotides outside the gene matches: 0. CDR3 length: 14 residues. CDR3 coding DNA: TGTGCCAGCAGCTTAGAGGGGGCGAACACTGAAGCTTTCTTT. It yields the protein CASSLEGANTEAFF. Complete variable domain (other parts from reference TRBV7-6 and TRBJ1-1): GAGVSQSPRYKVTKRGQDVALRCDPISGHVSLYWYRQALGQGPEFLTYFNYEAQQDKSGLPNDRFSAERPEGSISTLTIQRTEQRDSAMYRCASSLEGANTEAFFGQGTRLTVV.

This chain connects TRBV27 to TRBJ1-2, with D unresolved. Germline CDR1 MNHEY, CDR2 SMNVEV (reference sequence). The ends were cut back, 7 bases at V and 4 bases at J, with 16 bases in the middle. This CDR3 has 14 amino acids. This CDR3 reads CASTPSLETYGYTF. The DNA for the CDR3 is TGTGCCAGCACCCCCTCCCTGGAAACCTATGGCTACACCTTC.